This is a list of T cell receptor beta chains from one sample in a study of T-cell memory formation after mild COVID-19. In TCRdb, the 5' RACE reads were re-called with MiXCR into one record per CDR3 protein. The sample comprises 450,000 or so distinct CDR3 sequences, roughly 20% of which are singletons, and 7.5% to 10% rests with the top ten. Sequencing was performed on PBMCs or a T cell subset sorted from them (not recorded which). The receptor source for this set is an adult woman who had mild COVID-19 (a few samples of this study predate the infection). Cell type and time point are not known. Each CDR3 is given with its conserved first and last residue. Each record gives: clone size, D gene, J gene, V gene, CDR3 DNA, CDR3 protein. D genes are given only for firm matches. Clone size, where shown, is once, few, many, or a class for clones that have expanded.

abundance: NA
d_gene: NA
j_gene: TRBJ2-3
v_gene: TRBV12-3/TRBV12-4
CDR3nt: TGTGCCAGCAGTCAACTTTTCCCTTCAACAGTAAGCAGTACAGATACGCAGTATTTT
CDR3aa: CASSQLFPSTVSSTDTQYF

abundance: few
d_gene: NA
j_gene: TRBJ2-3
v_gene: TRBV4-1
CDR3nt: TGCGCCAGCAGCCAAGTTGAGGACGGGGACTCCTGGGCAGATACGCAGTATTTT
CDR3aa: CASSQVEDGDSWADTQYF

abundance: NA
d_gene: TRBD2
j_gene: TRBJ2-7
v_gene: TRBV7-2
CDR3nt: TGTGCCAGCAGCTTAGCGACTAGCGTGCCCTACGAGCAGTACTTC
CDR3aa: CASSLATSVPYEQYF

abundance: NA
d_gene: NA
j_gene: TRBJ2-1
v_gene: TRBV7-2
CDR3nt: TGTGCCAGCAGCCACGGCACAGGAGGCTCCTACAATGAGCAGTTCTTC
CDR3aa: CASSHGTGGSYNEQFF

abundance: NA
d_gene: NA
j_gene: TRBJ1-1
v_gene: TRBV18
CDR3nt: TGTGCCAGCTCATCAAGGACTCAGGGGAACACTGAAGCTTTCTTT
CDR3aa: CASSSRTQGNTEAFF

abundance: NA
d_gene: NA
j_gene: TRBJ2-5
v_gene: TRBV12-3/TRBV12-4
CDR3nt: TGTGCCAGCAGTTTAGGGACCCTCCTTAGCGCCTTAGAGACCCAGTACTTC
CDR3aa: CASSLGTLLSALETQYF

abundance: few
d_gene: NA
j_gene: TRBJ1-6
v_gene: TRBV12-3/TRBV12-4
CDR3nt: TGTGCCAGCAGCTCCCCGTGGGGGAGTTCACCCCTCCACTTT
CDR3aa: CASSSPWGSSPLHF

abundance: NA
d_gene: TRBD2
j_gene: TRBJ2-1
v_gene: TRBV7-2
CDR3nt: TGTGCCAGCAGCTTGTATGCGGGAGTTGGTGAGCAGTTCTTC
CDR3aa: CASSLYAGVGEQFF

abundance: few
d_gene: TRBD2
j_gene: TRBJ2-7
v_gene: TRBV4-3
CDR3nt: TGCGCCAGCAGCCAAGACGCTAGCGGGAGGTACGAGCAGTACTTC
CDR3aa: CASSQDASGRYEQYF

abundance: many
d_gene: NA
j_gene: TRBJ1-1
v_gene: TRBV2
CDR3nt: TGTGCCAGCAGTTCCACAGTGGAGACTGAAGCTTTCTTT
CDR3aa: CASSSTVETEAFF

abundance: many
d_gene: NA
j_gene: TRBJ2-1
v_gene: TRBV12-3/TRBV12-4
CDR3nt: TGTGCCAGCAGTTTAGATTCCCGGCTTGAGCAGTTCTTC
CDR3aa: CASSLDSRLEQFF

abundance: few
d_gene: TRBD1
j_gene: TRBJ2-3
v_gene: TRBV5-4
CDR3nt: TGTGCCAGCAGCTGGGACTCCGGGACAGGGGGCGCATATACGCAGTATTTT
CDR3aa: CASSWDSGTGGAYTQYF

abundance: NA
d_gene: NA
j_gene: TRBJ1-2
v_gene: TRBV30
CDR3nt: TGTGCCTGGACTCAGGGTGGTGGCTACACCTTC
CDR3aa: CAWTQGGGYTF

abundance: many
d_gene: TRBD1
j_gene: TRBJ2-5
v_gene: TRBV7-7
CDR3nt: TGTGCTAGCAGCTGGGACAGGGACGGAGAGACCCAGTACTTC
CDR3aa: CASSWDRDGETQYF

abundance: NA
d_gene: NA
j_gene: TRBJ2-2
v_gene: TRBV5-1
CDR3nt: TGCGCCAGCAGCTTGGATGTCAGCGCGAACACCGGGGAGCTGTTTTTT
CDR3aa: CASSLDVSANTGELFF

abundance: NA
d_gene: TRBD2
j_gene: TRBJ2-7
v_gene: TRBV5-1
CDR3nt: TGCGCCAGCAGCGGAGGACTAGCGCCGATCTACGAGCAGTACTTC
CDR3aa: CASSGGLAPIYEQYF

abundance: NA
d_gene: NA
j_gene: TRBJ2-1
v_gene: TRBV20-1
CDR3nt: TGCAGTGCCGGCGCTAACAATGAGCAGTTCTTC
CDR3aa: CSAGANNEQFF

abundance: NA
d_gene: NA
j_gene: TRBJ1-1
v_gene: TRBV30
CDR3nt: TGTGCCTGGAGTGTATGGGGGGGGAACACTGAAGCTTTCTTT
CDR3aa: CAWSVWGGNTEAFF

abundance: many
d_gene: TRBD2
j_gene: TRBJ2-5
v_gene: TRBV10-3
CDR3nt: TGTGCCATCAGTTTAGCGGGAGGGTCACAAGAGACCCAGTACTTC
CDR3aa: CAISLAGGSQETQYF

abundance: many
d_gene: NA
j_gene: TRBJ2-1
v_gene: TRBV5-1
CDR3nt: TGCGCCAGCAGCTTGCAAGCCGGGAGTTTGAATGAGCAGTTCTTC
CDR3aa: CASSLQAGSLNEQFF

abundance: NA
d_gene: TRBD1
j_gene: TRBJ2-1
v_gene: TRBV24-1
CDR3nt: TGTGCCACCCGGCCCCGGACAGGATTCTACAATGAGCAGTTCTTC
CDR3aa: CATRPRTGFYNEQFF

abundance: NA
d_gene: NA
j_gene: TRBJ2-2
v_gene: TRBV15
CDR3nt: TGTGCCATCGCTGGGGCAAACACCGGGGAGCTGTTTTTT
CDR3aa: CAIAGANTGELFF